These 8 T cell receptor beta chains originate from one sample sequenced in a study of cytotoxic CD8 clonotypes in ibrutinib-treated CLL. Here immunoSEQ multiplex PCR was the method, and the copy in TCRdb shows in-frame clones only, minus some. The profile shows under 300,000 clones, under 75% of them singletons. The sample here was PBMCs, taken after 24 months of ibrutinib treatment. These receptors all come from a human donor with chronic lymphocytic leukemia.

A few counts support this clone. The V call is TRBV7-9, the J call TRBJ1-2; D is possibly TRBD1 (5 bases). The CDR3 runs 15 residues. The germline V gene encodes CDR1 SEHNR and CDR2 FQNEAQ (reference sequence). Between the trimmed V and J ends, which lost 6 bases and 3 bases, there was a span of 17 bases. The CDR3 protein is CASRLPGTLDYGYTF. The CDR3 DNA follows: TGTGCCAGCAGGCTCCCCGGGACGCTGGACTATGGCTACACCTTC.

This clone was counted once. The chain combines TRBV30 with TRBJ1-2; no reliable D call. Germline V gene sequence: CDR1 GTSNPN, CDR2 SVGIG (reference sequence). The CDR3 sequence is 12 residues long. V was clipped by 4 bases and J by 3 bases, with 9 bases between them. The CDR3 region is CAWNDRDYGYTF. The DNA of the CDR3 is TGTGCCTGGAACGATAGGGACTATGGCTACACCTTC.

This clone was detected only a few times. The chain links TRBV9 to TRBJ2-7; 11 bases are shared with TRBD2. Trimming cost V 3 bases and J 3 bases; bases outside gene matches: 5. Germline V lookup: CDR1 SGDLS, CDR2 YYNGEE. This CDR3 has 15 residues. CDR3 region: CASSAQGLADYEQYF. DNA of the CDR3: TGTGCCAGCAGCGCCCAGGGACTAGCGGACTACGAGCAGTACTTC.

V and J are TRBV10-3 and TRBJ2-3, with 14 positions matching TRBD2. V lost 10 bases to trimming and J lost 3 bases; unmatched junction nucleotides: 6. CDR3 length: 15 residues. In germline, CDR1 is ENHRY, CDR2 SYGVKD. The CDR3 loop is CASRRLAGGTDTQYF. CDR3 sequence (DNA): TGTGCCAGCCGACGACTAGCGGGAGGGACAGATACGCAGTATTTT.

V usage is TRBV19 and J usage is TRBJ1-5; D not resolved. The CDR3 runs 11 residues. Germline CDR1 reads LNHDA; CDR2 reads SQIVND (reference sequence). Deletions cut 5 bases from V and 5 bases from J, with 4 bases between. The CDR3: CASSSDQPQHF. In nucleotides, the CDR3 is TGTGCCAGTAGTTCGGATCAGCCCCAGCATTTT.

The chain has TRBV7-9 and TRBJ2-7, with TRBD1 identical over 9 bases. This CDR3 is 15 amino acids long. The junction had 7 bases not matched to a gene; V was cut back by 5 bases and J by 2 bases. The germline gives CDR1 SEHNR, CDR2 FQNEAQ (reference sequence). CDR3 in DNA: TGTGCCAGCAGCCCGGGGACAGGGAAAACCTACGAGCAGTACTTC. It yields the protein CASSPGTGKTYEQYF.

This chain joins TRBV7-8 and TRBJ2-2; TRBD2 matches 10 bases. The V and J ends lost 2 bases and 6 bases, in that order; junction bases with no gene match: 6. This CDR3 has 16 amino acids. Germline V gene lookup returns CDR1 SGHVS and CDR2 FQNEAQ. DNA of the CDR3: TGTGCCAGCAGCTTATGGCGGACTAGCGGTGCCGGGGAGCTGTTTTTT. The encoded protein is CASSLWRTSGAGELFF.

J is TRBJ2-1 and V is TRBV5-4, with a possible D match to TRBD2 (6 bases). The CDR3 is 13 amino acids. In germline, CDR1 is SGHNT, CDR2 YYREEE (reference sequence). V dropped 10 bases and J dropped 9 bases, with 20 bases sitting between them. This CDR3 reads CAWTKTQDGEQFF. CDR3 nucleotides: TGTGCCTGGACTAAGACCCAAGATGGTGAGCAGTTCTTC.